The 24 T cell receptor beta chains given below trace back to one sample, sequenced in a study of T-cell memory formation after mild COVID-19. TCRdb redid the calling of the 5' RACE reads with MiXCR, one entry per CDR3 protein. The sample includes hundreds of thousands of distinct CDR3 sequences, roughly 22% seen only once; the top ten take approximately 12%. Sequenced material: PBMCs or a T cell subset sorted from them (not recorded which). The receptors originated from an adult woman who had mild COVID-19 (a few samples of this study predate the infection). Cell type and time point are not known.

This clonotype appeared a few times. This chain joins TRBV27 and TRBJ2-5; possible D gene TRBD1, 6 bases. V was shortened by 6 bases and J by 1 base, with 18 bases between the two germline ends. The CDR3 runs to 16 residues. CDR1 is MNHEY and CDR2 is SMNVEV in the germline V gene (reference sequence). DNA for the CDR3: TGTGCCAGCAGGCGCAGGGGCGACCGATTCCAAGAGACCCAGTACTTC. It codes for CASRRRGDRFQETQYF.

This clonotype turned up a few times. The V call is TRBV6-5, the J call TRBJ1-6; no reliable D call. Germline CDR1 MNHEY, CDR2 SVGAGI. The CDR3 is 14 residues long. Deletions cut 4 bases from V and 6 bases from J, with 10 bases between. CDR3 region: CASSSQDLNSPLHF. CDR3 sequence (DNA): TGTGCCAGCAGTTCCCAGGATCTTAATTCACCCCTCCACTTT.

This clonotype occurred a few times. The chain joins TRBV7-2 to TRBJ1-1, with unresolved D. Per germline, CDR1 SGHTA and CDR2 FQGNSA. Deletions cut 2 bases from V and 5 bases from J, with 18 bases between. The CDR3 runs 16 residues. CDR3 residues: CASSLSILGGSTEAFF. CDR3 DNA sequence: TGTGCCAGCAGCTTATCTATATTGGGTGGGAGTACTGAAGCTTTCTTT. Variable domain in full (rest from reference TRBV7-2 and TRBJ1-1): GAGVSQSPSNKVTEKGKDVELRCDPISGHTALYWYRQSLGQGLEFLIYFQGNSAPDKSGLPSDRFSAERTGGSVSTLTIQRTQQEDSAVYLCASSLSILGGSTEAFFGQGTRLTVV.

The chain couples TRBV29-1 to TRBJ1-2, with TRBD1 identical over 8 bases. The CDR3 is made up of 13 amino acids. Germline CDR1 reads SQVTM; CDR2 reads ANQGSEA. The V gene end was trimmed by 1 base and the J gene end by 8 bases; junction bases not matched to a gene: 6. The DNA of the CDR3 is TGCAGCGTTGAAGGGGACAGGTGGAACGGCTACACCTTC. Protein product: CSVEGDRWNGYTF.

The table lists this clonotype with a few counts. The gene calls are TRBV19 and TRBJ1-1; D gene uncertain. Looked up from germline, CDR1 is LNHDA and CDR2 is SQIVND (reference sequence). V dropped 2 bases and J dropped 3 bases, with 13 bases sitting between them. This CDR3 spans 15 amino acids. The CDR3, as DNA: TGTGCCAGTAGTATATTGGGGAGAACCGACACTGAAGCTTTCTTT. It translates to CASSILGRTDTEAFF.

This CDR3 is CASSQGHRGGETQYF. The CDR3 nucleotides are TGTGCCAGCAGCCAAGGACACCGGGGGGGGGAGACCCAGTACTTC. The chain is built from TRBV14 and TRBJ2-5; TRBD2 aligns across 8 bases. Losses at the gene ends were 1 base for V and 5 bases for J; bases not matched to a gene: 6. Germline V gene sequence: CDR1 SGHDN, CDR2 FVKESK. The CDR3 totals 15 residues.

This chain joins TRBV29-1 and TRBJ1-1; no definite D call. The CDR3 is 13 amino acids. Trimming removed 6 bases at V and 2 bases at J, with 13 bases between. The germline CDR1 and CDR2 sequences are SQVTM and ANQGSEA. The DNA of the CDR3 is TGCAGCGTGAAACAGAATCTAAACACTGAAGCTTTCTTT. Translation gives CSVKQNLNTEAFF.

The CDR3, as DNA: TGTGCCAGCTCACCACCGGGGGGGAAGAACAATGAGCAGTTCTTC. Its protein is CASSPPGGKNNEQFF. The chain uses TRBV18 and TRBJ2-1; TRBD2 matches at 7 bases. V trimming: 0 bases; J trimming: 5 bases; junction bases outside the gene matches: 4. Germline-derived CDR1 and CDR2 are KGHSH and LQKENI. This CDR3 is 15 amino acids long.

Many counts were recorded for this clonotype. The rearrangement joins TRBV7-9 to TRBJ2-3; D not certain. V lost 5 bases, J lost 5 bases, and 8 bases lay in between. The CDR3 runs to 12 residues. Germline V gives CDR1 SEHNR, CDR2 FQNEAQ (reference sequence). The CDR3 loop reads CASSPLGDTQYF. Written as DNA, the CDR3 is TGTGCCAGCAGCCCCCTCGGAGATACGCAGTATTTT.

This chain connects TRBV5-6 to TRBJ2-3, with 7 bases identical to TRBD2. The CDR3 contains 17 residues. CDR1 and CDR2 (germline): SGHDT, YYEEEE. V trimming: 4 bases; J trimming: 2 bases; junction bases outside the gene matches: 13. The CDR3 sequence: CASSPNAGTKNTDTQYF. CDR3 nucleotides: TGTGCCAGCAGCCCCAACGCCGGGACTAAGAACACAGATACGCAGTATTTT.

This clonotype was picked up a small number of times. This chain's CDR3 is CATGWGSERVNNQPQHF. CDR3 DNA sequence: TGTGCCACTGGATGGGGCAGTGAAAGGGTAAACAATCAGCCCCAGCATTTT. V is TRBV19 and J is TRBJ1-5; TRBD1 is a possible D gene (5 bases). In germline, CDR1 is LNHDA, CDR2 SQIVND (reference sequence). The CDR3 covers 17 residues. Between the trimmed V and J ends, which lost 10 bases and 3 bases, there was a span of 25 bases.

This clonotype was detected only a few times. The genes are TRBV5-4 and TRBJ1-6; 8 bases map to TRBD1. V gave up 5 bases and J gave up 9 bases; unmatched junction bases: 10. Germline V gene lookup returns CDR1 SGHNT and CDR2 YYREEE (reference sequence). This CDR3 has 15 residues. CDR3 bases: TGTGCCAGCAGTGCTGGGGGACAGGTGGTTTCACCCCTCCACTTT. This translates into CASSAGGQVVSPLHF. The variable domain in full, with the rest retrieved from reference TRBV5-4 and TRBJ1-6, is ETGVTQSPTHLIKTRGQQVTLRCSSQSGHNTVSWYQQALGQGPQFIFQYYREEENGRGNFPPRFSGLQFPNYSSELNVNALELDDSALYLCASSAGGQVVSPLHFGNGTRLTVT.

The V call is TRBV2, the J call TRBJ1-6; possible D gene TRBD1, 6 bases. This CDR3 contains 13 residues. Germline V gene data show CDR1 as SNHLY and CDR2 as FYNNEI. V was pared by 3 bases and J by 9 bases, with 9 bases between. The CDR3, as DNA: TGTGCCAGCAGTGAGTCAGGGGTTTCACCCCTCCACTTT. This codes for CASSESGVSPLHF. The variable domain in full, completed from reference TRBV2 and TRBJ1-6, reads EPEVTQTPSHQVTQMGQEVILRCVPISNHLYFYWYRQILGQKVEFLVSFYNNEISEKSEIFDDQFSVERPDGSNFTLKIRSTKLEDSAMYFCASSESGVSPLHFGNGTRLTVT.

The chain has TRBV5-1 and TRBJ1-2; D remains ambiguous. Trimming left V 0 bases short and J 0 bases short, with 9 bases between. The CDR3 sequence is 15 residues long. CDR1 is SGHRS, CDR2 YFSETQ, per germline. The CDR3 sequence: CASSLEAGANYGYTF. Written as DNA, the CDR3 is TGCGCCAGCAGCTTGGAGGCAGGAGCTAACTATGGCTACACCTTC.

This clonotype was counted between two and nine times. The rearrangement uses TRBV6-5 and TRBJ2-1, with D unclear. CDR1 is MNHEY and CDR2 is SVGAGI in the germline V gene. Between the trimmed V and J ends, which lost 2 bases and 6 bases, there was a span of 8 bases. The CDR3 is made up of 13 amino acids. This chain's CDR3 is CASSYAVGNEQFF. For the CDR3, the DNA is TGTGCCAGCAGTTACGCGGTGGGCAATGAGCAGTTCTTC.

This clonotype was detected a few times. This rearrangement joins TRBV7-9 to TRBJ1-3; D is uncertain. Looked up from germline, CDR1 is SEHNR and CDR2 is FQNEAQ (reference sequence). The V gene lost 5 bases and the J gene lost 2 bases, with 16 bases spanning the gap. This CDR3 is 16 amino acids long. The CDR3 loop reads CASSRPAVDTGNTIYF. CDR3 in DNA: TGTGCCAGCAGCCGACCCGCGGTAGACACTGGAAACACCATATATTTT. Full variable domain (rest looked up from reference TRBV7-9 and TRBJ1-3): DTGVSQNPRHKITKRGQNVTFRCDPISEHNRLYWYRQTLGQGPEFLTYFQNEAQLEKSRLLSDRFSAERPKGSFSTLEIQRTEQGDSAMYLCASSRPAVDTGNTIYFGEGSWLTVV.

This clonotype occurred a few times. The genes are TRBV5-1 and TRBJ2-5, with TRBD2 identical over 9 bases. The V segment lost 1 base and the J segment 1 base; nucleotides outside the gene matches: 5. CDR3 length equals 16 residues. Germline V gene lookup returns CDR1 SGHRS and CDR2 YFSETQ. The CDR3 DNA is TGCGCCAGCAGCTTGAGTAGCGGGGGTTTCCAAGAGACCCAGTACTTC. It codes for CASSLSSGGFQETQYF. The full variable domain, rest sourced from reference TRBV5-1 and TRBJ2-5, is KAGVTQTPRYLIKTRGQQVTLSCSPISGHRSVSWYQQTPGQGLQFLFEYFSETQRNKGNFPGRFSGRQFSNSRSEMNVSTLELGDSALYLCASSLSSGGFQETQYFGPGTRLLVL.

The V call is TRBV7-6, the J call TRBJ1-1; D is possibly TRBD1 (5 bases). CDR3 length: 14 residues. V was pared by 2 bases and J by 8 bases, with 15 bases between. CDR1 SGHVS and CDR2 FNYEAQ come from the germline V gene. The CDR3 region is CASSLNGRRTEAFF. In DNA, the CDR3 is TGTGCCAGCAGCTTAAATGGTCGGAGGACAGAAGCTTTCTTT.

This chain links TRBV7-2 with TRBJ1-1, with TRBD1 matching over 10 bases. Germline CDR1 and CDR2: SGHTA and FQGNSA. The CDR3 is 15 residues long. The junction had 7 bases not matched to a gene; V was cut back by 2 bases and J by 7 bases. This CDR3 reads CASSLSSGTGDEAFF. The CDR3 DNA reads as TGTGCCAGCAGCTTATCCTCCGGGACAGGGGATGAAGCTTTCTTT.

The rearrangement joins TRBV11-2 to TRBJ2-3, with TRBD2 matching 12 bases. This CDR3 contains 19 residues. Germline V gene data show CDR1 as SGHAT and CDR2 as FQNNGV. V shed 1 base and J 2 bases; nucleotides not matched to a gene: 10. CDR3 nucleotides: TGTGCCAGCAGCTTAGCCCTCCTAGCGGGAGGGCCGAACACAGATACGCAGTATTTT. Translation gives CASSLALLAGGPNTDTQYF.

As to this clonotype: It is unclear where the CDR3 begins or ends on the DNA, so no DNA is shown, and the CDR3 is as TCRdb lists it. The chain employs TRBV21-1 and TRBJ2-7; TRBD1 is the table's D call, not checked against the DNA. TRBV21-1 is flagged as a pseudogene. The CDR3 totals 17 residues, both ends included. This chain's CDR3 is CASSKATFGQGNYEQYF.

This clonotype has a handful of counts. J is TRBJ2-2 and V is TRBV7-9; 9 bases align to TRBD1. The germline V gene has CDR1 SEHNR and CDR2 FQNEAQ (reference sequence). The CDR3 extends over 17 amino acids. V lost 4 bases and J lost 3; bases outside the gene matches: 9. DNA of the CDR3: TGTGCCAGCAGCTCCCGGGACAGGGCAATTTACACCGGGGAGCTGTTTTTT. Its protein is CASSSRDRAIYTGELFF. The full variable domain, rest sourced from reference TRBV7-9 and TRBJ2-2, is DTGVSQNPRHKITKRGQNVTFRCDPISEHNRLYWYRQTLGQGPEFLTYFQNEAQLEKSRLLSDRFSAERPKGSFSTLEIQRTEQGDSAMYLCASSSRDRAIYTGELFFGEGSRLTVL.

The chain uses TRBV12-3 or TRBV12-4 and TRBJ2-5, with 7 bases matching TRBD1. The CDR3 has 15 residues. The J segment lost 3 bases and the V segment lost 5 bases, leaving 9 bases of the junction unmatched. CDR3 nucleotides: TGTGCCAGCAGTCCTCTAGGGACAGAAGAAGAGACCCAGTACTTC. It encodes CASSPLGTEEETQYF.

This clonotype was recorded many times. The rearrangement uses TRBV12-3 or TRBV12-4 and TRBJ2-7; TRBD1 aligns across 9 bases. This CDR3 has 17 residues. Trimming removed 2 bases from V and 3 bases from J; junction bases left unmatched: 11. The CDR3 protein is CASSLYRGQGGNYEQYF. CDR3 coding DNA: TGTGCCAGCAGTTTATACCGGGGACAGGGTGGTAACTACGAGCAGTACTTC.